This TCR beta chain was obtained from a study of T cell responses to AZD1222 COVID-19 vaccine. Study observations and caveats: Of the AZD1222 recipients, only 5 to 7 were seropositive at baseline.

Data came from immunoSEQ multiplex PCR; TCRdb stores just in-frame clones and leaves some out. Of around 150,000 clones listed, roughly 90% are singletons. The germline gives CDR1 LNHDA, CDR2 SQIVND (reference sequence). The J segment lost 4 bases and the V segment lost 4 bases, leaving 6 bases of the junction unmatched. The CDR3 sequence is 14 residues long. About this clone itself: What it recognizes is unknown.

The TCR originated in an adult who received the AZD1222 COVID-19 vaccine. The starting material was peripheral blood, obtained 28 days after the second AZD1222 dose. This sequence joins TRBV19 and TRBJ1-2, with 7 bases lining up with TRBD1. The CDR3 loop reads CASSTQQGTYGYTF. The CDR3 DNA reads as TGTGCCAGTAGTACGCAACAGGGGACCTATGGCTACACCTTC.